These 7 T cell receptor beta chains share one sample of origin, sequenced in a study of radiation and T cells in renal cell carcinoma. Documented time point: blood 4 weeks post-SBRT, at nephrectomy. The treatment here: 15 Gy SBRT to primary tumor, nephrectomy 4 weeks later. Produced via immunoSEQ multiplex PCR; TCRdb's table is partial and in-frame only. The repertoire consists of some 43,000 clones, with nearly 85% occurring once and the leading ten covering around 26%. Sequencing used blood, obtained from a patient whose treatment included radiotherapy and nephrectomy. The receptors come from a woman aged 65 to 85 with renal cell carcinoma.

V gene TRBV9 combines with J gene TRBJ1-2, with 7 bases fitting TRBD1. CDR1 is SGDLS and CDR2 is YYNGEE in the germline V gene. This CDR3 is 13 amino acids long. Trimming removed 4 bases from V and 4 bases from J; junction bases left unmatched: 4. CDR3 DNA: TGTGCCAGCAGCACACAGGGGACCTATGGCTACACCTTC. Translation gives CASSTQGTYGYTF. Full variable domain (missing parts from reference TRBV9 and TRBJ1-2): DSGVTQTPKHLITATGQRVTLRCSPRSGDLSVYWYQQSLDQGLQFLIQYYNGEERAKGNILERFSAQQFPDLHSELNLSSLELGDSALYFCASSTQGTYGYTFGSGTRLTVV.

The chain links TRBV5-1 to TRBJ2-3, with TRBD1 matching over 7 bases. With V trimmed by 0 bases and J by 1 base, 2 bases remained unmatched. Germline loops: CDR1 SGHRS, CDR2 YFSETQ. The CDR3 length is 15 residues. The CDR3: CASSLGQGGTDTQYF. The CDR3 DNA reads TGCGCCAGCAGCTTGGGACAGGGAGGCACAGATACGCAGTATTTT.

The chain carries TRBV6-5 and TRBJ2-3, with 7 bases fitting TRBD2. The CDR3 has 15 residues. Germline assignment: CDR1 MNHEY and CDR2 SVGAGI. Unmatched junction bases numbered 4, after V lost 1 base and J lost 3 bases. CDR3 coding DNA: TGTGCCAGCAGTTACTTTGCGGGGGAAACAGATACGCAGTATTTT. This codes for CASSYFAGETDTQYF.

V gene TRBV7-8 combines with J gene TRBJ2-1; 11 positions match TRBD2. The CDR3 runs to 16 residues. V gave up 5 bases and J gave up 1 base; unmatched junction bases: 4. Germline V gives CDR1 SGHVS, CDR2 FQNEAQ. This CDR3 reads CASSRTSGLSYNEQFF. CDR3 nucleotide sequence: TGTGCCAGCAGCAGGACTAGCGGGCTTTCCTACAATGAGCAGTTCTTC.

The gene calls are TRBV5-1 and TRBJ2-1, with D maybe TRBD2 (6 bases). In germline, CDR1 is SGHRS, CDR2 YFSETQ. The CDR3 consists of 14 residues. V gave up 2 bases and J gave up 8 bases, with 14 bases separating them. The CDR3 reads CASSFRREVHEQFF. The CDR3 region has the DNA TGCGCCAGCAGCTTTCGCAGGGAGGTACATGAGCAGTTCTTC.

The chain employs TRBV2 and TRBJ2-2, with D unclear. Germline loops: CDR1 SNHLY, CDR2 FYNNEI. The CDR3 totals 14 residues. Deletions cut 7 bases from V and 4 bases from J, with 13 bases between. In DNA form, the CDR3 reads TGTGCCAGCAAATCCGAGAGTACCACCGGGGAGCTGTTTTTT. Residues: CASKSESTTGELFF.

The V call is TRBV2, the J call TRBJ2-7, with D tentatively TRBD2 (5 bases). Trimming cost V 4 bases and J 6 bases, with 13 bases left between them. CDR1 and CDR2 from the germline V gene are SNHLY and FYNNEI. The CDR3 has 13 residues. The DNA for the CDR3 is TGTGCCAGCAGTGGGAATCGAGAGGGCGAGCAGTACTTC. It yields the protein CASSGNREGEQYF. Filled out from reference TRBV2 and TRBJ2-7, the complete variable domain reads EPEVTQTPSHQVTQMGQEVILRCVPISNHLYFYWYRQILGQKVEFLVSFYNNEISEKSEIFDDQFSVERPDGSNFTLKIRSTKLEDSAMYFCASSGNREGEQYFGPGTRLTVT.